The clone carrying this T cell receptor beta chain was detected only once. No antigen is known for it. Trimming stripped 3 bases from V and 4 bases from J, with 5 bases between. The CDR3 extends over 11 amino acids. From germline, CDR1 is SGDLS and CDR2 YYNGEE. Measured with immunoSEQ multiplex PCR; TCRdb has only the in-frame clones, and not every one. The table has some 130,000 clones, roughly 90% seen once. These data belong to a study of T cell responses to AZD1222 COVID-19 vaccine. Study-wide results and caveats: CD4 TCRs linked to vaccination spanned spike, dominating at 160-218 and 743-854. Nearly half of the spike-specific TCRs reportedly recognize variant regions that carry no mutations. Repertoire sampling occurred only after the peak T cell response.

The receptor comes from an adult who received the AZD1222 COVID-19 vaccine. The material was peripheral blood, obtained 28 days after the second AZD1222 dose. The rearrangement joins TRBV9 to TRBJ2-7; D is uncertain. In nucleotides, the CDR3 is TGTGCCAGCAGCGCGGGTTACGAGCAGTACTTC. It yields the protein CASSAGYEQYF. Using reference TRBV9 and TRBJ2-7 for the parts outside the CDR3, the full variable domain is DSGVTQTPKHLITATGQRVTLRCSPRSGDLSVYWYQQSLDQGLQFLIQYYNGEERAKGNILERFSAQQFPDLHSELNLSSLELGDSALYFCASSAGYEQYFGPGTRLTVT.